This T cell receptor beta chain was documented in a study of T cells after yellow fever vaccination. General observations from the study: Post-booster samples contained most primary-vaccination clones (approximately 96% CD4, approximately 88% CD8).

The CDR3 sequence is 13 residues long. The V end was cut by 3 bases, the J end by 10 bases, with 13 bases between. Looked up from germline, CDR1 is LNHDA and CDR2 is SQIVND (reference sequence). From the 5' RACE reads, TCRdb called clonotypes with MiXCR, one entry per CDR3 protein. The sample has some 400,000 distinct CDR3 sequences, roughly 20% seen once. Regarding this clonotype: Its antigen remains unknown.

The starting material was PBMCs, obtained before the yellow fever booster vaccination. This sequence joins TRBV19 and TRBJ2-1, with D perhaps TRBD1 (5 bases). The clonotype comes from a man aged 18 to 30 who received the YFV17D yellow fever vaccine. The CDR3 loop reads CASSIVQGREQFF. The CDR3, as DNA: TGTGCCAGTAGTATTGTCCAGGGAAGGGAGCAGTTCTTC.